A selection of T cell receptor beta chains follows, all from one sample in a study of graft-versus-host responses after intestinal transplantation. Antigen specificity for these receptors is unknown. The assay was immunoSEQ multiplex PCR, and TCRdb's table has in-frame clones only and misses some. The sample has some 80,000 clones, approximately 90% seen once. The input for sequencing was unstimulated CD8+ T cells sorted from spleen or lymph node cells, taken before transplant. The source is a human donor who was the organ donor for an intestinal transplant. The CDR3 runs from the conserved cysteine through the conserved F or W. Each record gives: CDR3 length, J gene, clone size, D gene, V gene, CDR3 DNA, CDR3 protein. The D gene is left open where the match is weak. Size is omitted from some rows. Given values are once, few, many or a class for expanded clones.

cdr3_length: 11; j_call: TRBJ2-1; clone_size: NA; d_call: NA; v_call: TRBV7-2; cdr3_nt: TGTGCCAGCAGCTTAGTTGGACCAGTTTTCTTC; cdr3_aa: CASSLVGPVFF
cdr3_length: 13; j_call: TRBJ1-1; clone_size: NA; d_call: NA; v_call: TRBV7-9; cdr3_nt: TGTGCCAGCATTGACAGCAGGAACACTGAAGCTTTCTTT; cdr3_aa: CASIDSRNTEAFF
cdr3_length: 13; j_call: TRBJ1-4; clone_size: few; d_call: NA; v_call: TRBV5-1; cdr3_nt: TGCGCCAGCAGCGATGGTTATGATGAAAAACTGTTTTTT; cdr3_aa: CASSDGYDEKLFF
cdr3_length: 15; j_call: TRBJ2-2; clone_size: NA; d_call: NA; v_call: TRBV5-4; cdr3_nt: TGTGCCAGCAGCTTGGGCGTGCAGAACACCGGGGAGCTGTTTTTT; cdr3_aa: CASSLGVQNTGELFF
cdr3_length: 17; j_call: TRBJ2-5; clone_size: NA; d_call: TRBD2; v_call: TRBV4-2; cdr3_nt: TGTGCCAGCAGCCCCATGCTCGGTAGCGGGGTCGGTGAGACCCAGTACTTC; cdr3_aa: CASSPMLGSGVGETQYF
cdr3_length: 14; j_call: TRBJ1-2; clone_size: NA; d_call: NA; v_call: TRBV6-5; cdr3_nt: TGTGCCAGCAGTTACTCTCTGGCTTGGGAGGGCTACACCTTC; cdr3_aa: CASSYSLAWEGYTF
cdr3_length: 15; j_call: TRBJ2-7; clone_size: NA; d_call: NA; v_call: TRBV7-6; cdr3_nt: TGTGCCAGCAGCTTACTTTCAGGGGACTCCGGGGAGCAGTACTTC; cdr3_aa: CASSLLSGDSGEQYF
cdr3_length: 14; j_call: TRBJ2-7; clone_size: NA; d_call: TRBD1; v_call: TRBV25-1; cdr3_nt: TGTGCCAGCAGTGAAAGGGACAGAATCTACGAGCAGTACTTC; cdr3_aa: CASSERDRIYEQYF
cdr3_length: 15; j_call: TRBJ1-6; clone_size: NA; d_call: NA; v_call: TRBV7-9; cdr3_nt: TGTGCCAGCTTCAGGTTGAGCTCCTATAATTCACCCCTCCACTTT; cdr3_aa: CASFRLSSYNSPLHF
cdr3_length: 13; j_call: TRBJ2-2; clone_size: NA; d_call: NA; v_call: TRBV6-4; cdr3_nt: TGTGCCAGCAGTGACGCGGACACCGGGGAGCTGTTTTTT; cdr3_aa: CASSDADTGELFF
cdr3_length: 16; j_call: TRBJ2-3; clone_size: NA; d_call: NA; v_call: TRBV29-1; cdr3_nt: TGCAGCGTTGAAGATCGGAAGCGCCTAAGCACAGATACGCAGTATTTT; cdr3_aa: CSVEDRKRLSTDTQYF
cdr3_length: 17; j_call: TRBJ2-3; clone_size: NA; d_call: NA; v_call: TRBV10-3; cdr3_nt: TGTGCCATCAGTGAGTCGAGAGGACTTCCTCTCACAGATACGCAGTATTTT; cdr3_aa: CAISESRGLPLTDTQYF
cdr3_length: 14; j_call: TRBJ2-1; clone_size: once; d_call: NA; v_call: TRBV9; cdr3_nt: TGTGCCAGCAGCCCAGGGCCCCCGGAGAATGAGCAGTTCTTC; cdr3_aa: CASSPGPPENEQFF
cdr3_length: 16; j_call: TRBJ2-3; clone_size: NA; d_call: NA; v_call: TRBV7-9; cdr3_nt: TGTGCCAGCAGCTCTATCAGGGCACCTAGCACAGATACGCAGTATTTT; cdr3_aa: CASSSIRAPSTDTQYF
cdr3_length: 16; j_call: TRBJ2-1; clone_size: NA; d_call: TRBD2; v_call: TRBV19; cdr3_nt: TGTGCCAGTAGTATTGATTACGCGGGAGGTGGTAATGAGCAGTTCTTC; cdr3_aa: CASSIDYAGGGNEQFF
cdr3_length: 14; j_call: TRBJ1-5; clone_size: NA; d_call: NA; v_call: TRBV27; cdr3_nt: TGTGCCAGCAGTTTAGGGTGGGCCAATCAGCCCCAGCATTTT; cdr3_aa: CASSLGWANQPQHF
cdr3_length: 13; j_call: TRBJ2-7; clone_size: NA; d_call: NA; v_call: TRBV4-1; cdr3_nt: TGCGCCAGCAGCCTCGCAGGCAGCTACGAGCAGTACTTC; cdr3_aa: CASSLAGSYEQYF
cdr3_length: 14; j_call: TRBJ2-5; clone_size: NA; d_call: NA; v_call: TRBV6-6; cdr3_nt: TGTGCCAGCAACCTATTTGGGGTCGGAGAGACCCAGTACTTC; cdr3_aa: CASNLFGVGETQYF
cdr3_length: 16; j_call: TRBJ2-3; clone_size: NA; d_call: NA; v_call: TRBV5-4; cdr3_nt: TGTGCCAGCAGCTTGGGAGTAGCGGTAACCACAGATACGCAGTATTTT; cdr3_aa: CASSLGVAVTTDTQYF
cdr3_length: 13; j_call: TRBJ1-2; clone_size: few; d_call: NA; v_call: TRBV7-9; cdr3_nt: TGTGCCAGCAGCCCAGGGACTGCCTATGGCTACACCTTC; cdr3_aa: CASSPGTAYGYTF
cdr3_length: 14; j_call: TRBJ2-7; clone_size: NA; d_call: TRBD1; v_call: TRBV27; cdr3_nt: TGTGCCAGCAGTTTAAGGGGGCAGTCTTACGAGCAGTACTTC; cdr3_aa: CASSLRGQSYEQYF
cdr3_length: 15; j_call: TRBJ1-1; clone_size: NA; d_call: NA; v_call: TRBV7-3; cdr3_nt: TGTGCCAGCAGCTTAGAGAGTAACGGGAACACTGAAGCTTTCTTT; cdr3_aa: CASSLESNGNTEAFF
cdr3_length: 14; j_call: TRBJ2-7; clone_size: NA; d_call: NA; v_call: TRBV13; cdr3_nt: TGTGCCAGCAGCTTAGGAACAGCCTTGTACGAGCAGTACTTC; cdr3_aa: CASSLGTALYEQYF
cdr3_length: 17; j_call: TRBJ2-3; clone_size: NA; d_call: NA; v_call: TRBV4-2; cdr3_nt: TGTGCCAGCAGCCAAGATGGGACGCCCTCCAGCACAGATACGCAGTATTTT; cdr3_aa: CASSQDGTPSSTDTQYF
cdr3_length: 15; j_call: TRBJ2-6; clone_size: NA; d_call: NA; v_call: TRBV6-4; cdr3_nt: TGTGCCAGCAGTGACTCAGGGGCTGGGGCCAACGTCCTGACTTTC; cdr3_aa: CASSDSGAGANVLTF
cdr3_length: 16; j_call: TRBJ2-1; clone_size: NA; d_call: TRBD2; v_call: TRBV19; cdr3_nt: TGTGCCAGTAGTATAATGGCTAGCGGGGTCTACAATGAGCAGTTCTTC; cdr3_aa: CASSIMASGVYNEQFF
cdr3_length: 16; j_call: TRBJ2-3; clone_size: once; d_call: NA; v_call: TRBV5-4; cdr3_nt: TGTGCCAGCAGCTTGTCAACAGGTGCTAGCACAGATACGCAGTATTTT; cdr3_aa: CASSLSTGASTDTQYF
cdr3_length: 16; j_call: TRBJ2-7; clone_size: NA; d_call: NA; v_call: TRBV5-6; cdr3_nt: TGTGCCAGCAGCTTACAGGGTTCAATTAGTCTCTACGAGCAGTACTTC; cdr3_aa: CASSLQGSISLYEQYF
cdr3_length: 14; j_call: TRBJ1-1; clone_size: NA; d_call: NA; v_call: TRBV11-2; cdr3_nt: TGTGCCAGCAGCTTAACGGACACCTACACTGAAGCTTTCTTT; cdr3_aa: CASSLTDTYTEAFF
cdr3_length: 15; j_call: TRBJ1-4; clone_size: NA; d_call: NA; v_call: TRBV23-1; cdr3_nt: TGCGCCAGCCCGAGGGTTACGGTTCTTAATGAAAAACTGTTTTTT; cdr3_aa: CASPRVTVLNEKLFF
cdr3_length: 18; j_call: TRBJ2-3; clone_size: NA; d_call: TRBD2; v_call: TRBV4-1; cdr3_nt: TGCGCCAGCAGCCAAGATCTGTTGGGAGGGACTAGCACAGATACGCAGTATTTT; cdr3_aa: CASSQDLLGGTSTDTQYF